Presented here are 17 T cell receptor beta chains from one specimen sequenced in a study of T cells in Graves' hyperthyroidism and ophthalmopathy. Template material for amplifying TCR beta CDR3 regions consisted of RNA transcripts. Carried out on the TCR CDR3, a first-round RT-PCR used the HTBI primer set. TCRdb re-called the multiplex PCR reads through MiXCR, storing one row per CDR3 protein. The sample has about 350,000 distinct CDR3 sequences; about 13% are singletons. Sequenced material: blood. All receptors come from a woman aged 40 to 50 with Graves' ophthalmopathy.

This clonotype was detected ten times or more. The CDR3 reads CASSTTRTGKSEKLFF. The CDR3, as DNA: TGTGCCAGCAGTACGACCCGGACAGGGAAAAGTGAAAAACTGTTTTTT. The V gene is TRBV28, the J gene TRBJ1-4; 8 nucleotides agree with TRBD1. The germline gives CDR1 MDHEN, CDR2 SYDVKM. CDR3 size: 16 residues. V was pared by 5 bases and J by 7 bases, with 12 bases of the junction left unmatched.

This clonotype has ten or more counts. The rearrangement uses TRBV7-2 and TRBJ1-2, with 10 bases matching TRBD1. The CDR3 loop spans 15 amino acids. V shed 1 base and J 4 bases; nucleotides not matched to a gene: 3. The germline CDR1 and CDR2 sequences are SGHTA and FQGNSA. DNA of the CDR3: TGTGCCAGCAGCTTAGGTGGACAGGGGGGCTATGGCTACACCTTC. Translated: CASSLGGQGGYGYTF.

This clonotype was picked up many times. The chain is built from TRBV15 and TRBJ2-2; D gene uncertain. Trimming took 9 bases from V and 5 from J, leaving 16 bases between them. The CDR3 spans 14 residues. In germline, CDR1 is LNHNV, CDR2 YYDKDF (reference sequence). CDR3 bases: TGTGCCACTCCTCGCGCCGGCAGGACCGGGGAGCTGTTTTTT. This translates into CATPRAGRTGELFF.

The gene calls are TRBV11-2 and TRBJ1-3; TRBD1 might be the D (5 bases). The CDR3 consists of 15 residues. V lost 0 bases to trimming and J lost 4 bases, with 10 bases between them. Germline CDR1 is SGHAT and CDR2 is FQNNGV. CDR3 amino acids: CASSLDRVGGNTIYF. The CDR3 DNA reads TGTGCCAGCAGCTTAGACAGGGTAGGAGGAAACACCATATATTTT.

This clonotype was seen many times. The rearrangement links TRBV6-1 to TRBJ1-1; the D gene is possibly TRBD1 (6 bases). Trimming left V 8 bases short and J 1 base short, with 17 bases between. This CDR3 is 15 amino acids long. From germline, CDR1 is MNHNS and CDR2 SASEGT. CDR3 protein: CASRRGGRRNTEAFF. CDR3 in DNA: TGTGCCAGCCGACGTGGGGGGCGCAGGAACACTGAAGCTTTCTTT.

This clonotype occurred many times. The V gene is TRBV11-2, the J gene TRBJ1-2; TRBD1 is a possible D gene (5 bases). The ends were cut back, 5 bases at V and 7 bases at J, with 8 bases in the middle. CDR1 and CDR2 from the germline V gene are SGHAT and FQNNGV. The CDR3 extends over 11 amino acids. CDR3 protein: CASSQGVGYTF. The CDR3 region has the DNA TGTGCCAGCAGCCAGGGAGTTGGCTACACCTTC.

This clonotype occurred a few times. The chain has TRBV7-6 and TRBJ2-2, with D maybe TRBD2 (6 bases). The CDR3 is made up of 15 amino acids. V was pared by 6 bases and J by 6 bases, with 17 bases between. Germline V gene sequence: CDR1 SGHVS, CDR2 FNYEAQ. The CDR3 reads CASRRQGGSPGELFF. CDR3 nucleotides: TGTGCCAGCAGGAGGCAGGGAGGATCTCCCGGGGAGCTGTTTTTT.

The chain links TRBV28 to TRBJ2-1, with 10 bases identical to TRBD1. The length of the CDR3 is 17 residues. Germline V gene lookup returns CDR1 MDHEN and CDR2 SYDVKM. J gave up 5 bases and V 4 bases, and 11 bases lay outside the gene matches. The CDR3 coding sequence is TGTGCCAGCAGTTCCTCCGGGACAGGGGCCAAGCACAATGAGCAGTTCTTC. Its protein product is CASSSSGTGAKHNEQFF.

The table lists this clonotype with many counts. The V gene is TRBV6-1, the J gene TRBJ2-1; TRBD1 might be the D (6 bases). The CDR3 has 13 amino acids. Between the trimmed V and J ends, which lost 7 bases and 6 bases, there was a span of 13 bases. The germline V gene encodes CDR1 MNHNS and CDR2 SASEGT. The CDR3 nucleotides are TGTGCCAGCATCAAAACAGGGAGCAATGAGCAGTTCTTC. This codes for CASIKTGSNEQFF.

Concerning this clonotype: A much larger clone lies a single base off, so this may be a read error. V usage is TRBV6-5 and J usage is TRBJ1-2; a weak D match, TRBD1 (5 bases). CDR1 MNHEY and CDR2 SVGAGI come from the germline V gene. The CDR3 has 16 residues. This CDR3 is CASSYSIGGAGYGYAF. CDR3 DNA: TGTGCCAGCAGTTACTCTATTGGGGGTGCGGGCTATGGCTACGCCTTC.

This clonotype was seen at least ten times. This sequence joins TRBV2 and TRBJ1-1; 7 nucleotides align to TRBD1. The V gene's germline CDR1 is SNHLY and CDR2 FYNNEI. CDR3 length: 12 residues. V shed 5 bases and J 8 bases; nucleotides not matched to a gene: 5. CDR3 sequence: CASSHRDREAFF. The CDR3 DNA reads as TGTGCCAGCAGTCACCGGGACAGAGAAGCTTTCTTT.

This clonotype was recorded at least ten times. The rearrangement links TRBV6-1 to TRBJ2-1; 12 bases line up with TRBD2. There are 14 residues in the CDR3. The V segment lost 5 bases and the J segment 7 bases; nucleotides outside the gene matches: 3. The germline V gene encodes CDR1 MNHNS and CDR2 SASEGT. The CDR3 coding sequence is TGTGCCAGCAGTCCCCTAGCGGGGGGGAATGAGCAGTTCTTC. Its translation is CASSPLAGGNEQFF.

This clonotype was counted at least ten times. The chain combines TRBV2 with TRBJ1-6; D uncertain. This CDR3 contains 15 residues. Trimming stripped 6 bases from V and 6 bases from J, with 15 bases between. Germline V gene lookup returns CDR1 SNHLY and CDR2 FYNNEI. CDR3 in amino acids: CASRKGLGVNSPLHF. The CDR3 DNA sequence: TGTGCCAGCAGAAAAGGCTTGGGAGTTAATTCACCCCTCCACTTT.

In this sample, this clonotype turned up many times. The chain carries TRBV6-5 and TRBJ2-7; TRBD2 matches 14 bases. Trimming removed 6 bases from V and 5 bases from J; junction bases left unmatched: 9. CDR1 is MNHEY, CDR2 SVGAGI, per germline. The CDR3 spans 16 residues. CDR3 residues: CASRRSSGLAGDEQYF. The DNA of the CDR3 is TGTGCCAGCAGACGGTCTTCGGGACTAGCGGGAGACGAGCAGTACTTC.

The rearrangement links TRBV14 to TRBJ2-7, with 9 bases lining up with TRBD2. Germline values: CDR1 SGHDN, CDR2 FVKESK. The CDR3 loop spans 14 amino acids. V shed 4 bases, J shed 8 bases, and the junction held 9 bases outside the gene matches. CDR3 loop: CASSRTSGPSQQYF. CDR3 DNA sequence: TGTGCCAGCAGCCGCACTAGCGGGCCTTCCCAGCAGTACTTC.

Concerning this clonotype: A much larger clone differs from this one at a single base, so this may be a read error. V is TRBV6-5 and J is TRBJ1-6; TRBD1 might be the D (6 bases). CDR1 is MNHEY, CDR2 SVGAGI, per germline. CDR3 length: 13 residues. The V end was cut by 2 bases, the J end by 9 bases, with 8 bases between. CDR3 protein: CASSYGGVSPLHF. Here the CDR3 DNA reads TGTGCCAGCAGTTACGGGGGCGTTTCACCCCTCCACTTT.

This clonotype was counted between two and nine times. This chain uses TRBV24-1 with TRBJ2-1; TRBD2 is a possible D gene (7 bases). V was pared by 4 bases and J by 9 bases, with 15 bases between. Germline values: CDR1 KGHDR, CDR2 SFDVKD. This CDR3 has 14 amino acids. The CDR3 DNA sequence: TGTGCCACCAGTGAAATAGGGGGGGGAAGTGAGCAGTTCTTC. Translated: CATSEIGGGSEQFF.